This entry lists 9 T cell receptor beta chains sequenced from one sample in a study of T cells in women clearing cervical HPV infection. Measured with immunoSEQ multiplex PCR; TCRdb has only the in-frame clones, and not every one. The sample is made up of over 35,000 clones, and the top ten hold roughly a third of it. Sequenced sample: blood buffy coat. These receptors were taken from a woman between 18 and 70 years old with a cervical HPV16 infection that either progressed to CIN3+ or cleared (not recorded which).

Comment on this clone: The read comes to an end 3 residues before the CDR3 does, leaving the germline J gene to fill in the end. This chain uses TRBV7-9 with TRBJ2-1; D remains unclear. V lost 3 bases and J 9 bases, leaving 6 bases between the germline ends. Germline CDR1 reads SEHNR; CDR2 reads FQNEAQ (reference sequence). The length of the CDR3 is 11 residues. CDR3 sequence reads: CASSFSGEQFF. Partial CDR3 DNA: TGTGCCAGCAGCTTTAGTGGTGAG.

CDR3 DNA, as far as it was read: TGTGCCTGGAGTGTAGGTCAGGACTACGAC. Protein sequence: CAWSVGQDYD. In full, the CDR3 reads CAWSVGQDYDYTF. V and J are TRBV30 and TRBJ1-2; D uncertain. Coverage ceases 3 residues before the CDR3 finishes, and the germline J gene fills in the end. CDR1 is GTSNPN, CDR2 SVGIG, per germline (reference sequence). The CDR3 is 13 amino acids.

To note about this clone: The CDR3 goes on 3 residues after the read ends, and that part is filled in from the germline J gene. This rearrangement joins TRBV7-3 to TRBJ2-5; D may be TRBD2 (6 bases). Germline V gene sequence: CDR1 SGHTA, CDR2 FQGTGA. The germline V and J ends were trimmed by 4 bases and 3 bases, with 12 bases remaining between them. The CDR3 consists of 14 residues. The sequenced CDR3 bases are TGTGCCAGCAGCTCGGGGGACGGGGAAGAGACC. It encodes CASSSGDGEET. The whole CDR3 sequence is CASSSGDGEETQYF.

Concerning this clone: With the read ending 3 residues before the CDR3 end, the germline J gene is used to fill in that end. The rearrangement joins TRBV7-3 to TRBJ2-7; D is possibly TRBD1 (6 bases). Per germline, CDR1 SGHTA and CDR2 FQGTGA. CDR3 length equals 14 residues. V shed 5 bases and J shed 3 bases, with 14 bases lying between them. The sequenced part of the CDR3 DNA is TGTGCCAGCAGCCCACAGGGCCTGAACTACGAG. It encodes CASSPQGLNYE. The whole CDR3 region reads CASSPQGLNYEQYF.

Turning to this clone: From the germline J gene comes the end of the CDR3, since the read stops 3 residues before it. This sequence joins TRBV12-5 and TRBJ1-4; no clear D. Germline CDR1 is LGHNT and CDR2 is FRNRAP. The CDR3 has 16 residues. V was cut by 0 bases and J by 7 bases, with 15 bases left in between. CDR3 DNA, as far as it was read: TGTGCTAGTGGTTTGGTACCGAGACAAGTAGTTGAAAAA. Translation gives CASGLVPRQVVEK. The full CDR3 reads CASGLVPRQVVEKLFF. Together with reference TRBV12-5 and TRBJ1-4, the CDR3 gives the full variable domain: DARVTQTPRHKVTEMGQEVTMRCQPILGHNTVFWYRQTMMQGLELLAYFRNRAPLDDSGMPKDRFSAEMPDATLATLKIQPSEPRDSAVYFCASGLVPRQVVEKLFFGSGTQLSVL.

Details on this clone: The observed sequence ends 3 residues before the CDR3 terminus, with the missing tail filled in from the germline J gene. V and J are TRBV16 and TRBJ1-2; D is possibly TRBD1 (6 bases). CDR1 KGHSY and CDR2 FQNENV come from the germline V gene. Trimming removed 0 bases at V and 5 bases at J, with 13 bases between. The CDR3 is 15 residues long. CDR3 DNA, as far as it was read: TGTGCCAGCAGCCAATCTACTACAGGGTCTTATGGC. Its protein product is CASSQSTTGSYG. The CDR3, in full, reads CASSQSTTGSYGYTF.

A remark on this clone: Sequencing ends 3 residues short of the CDR3 end; the germline J gene provides the rest. This chain uses TRBV18 with TRBJ2-4; tentatively, D is TRBD2 (5 bases). CDR1 is KGHSH, CDR2 LQKENI, per germline. The CDR3 sequence is 13 residues long. The sequenced CDR3 bases are TGTGCCAGCTCACCACCGATCGGGGAAGGT. This encodes CASSPPIGEG. The entire CDR3 reads CASSPPIGEGQYF.

Of note for this clone: The read halts 3 residues ahead of the CDR3 end, with the missing end drawn from the germline J gene. The chain employs TRBV19 and TRBJ2-3; tentatively, D is TRBD1 or TRBD2 (5 bases each). From germline, CDR1 is LNHDA and CDR2 SQIVND (reference sequence). The CDR3 is 12 amino acids. The part of the CDR3 DNA that was read is TGTGCCAGTAGCCCCCAAGGGGAGACG. It specifies CASSPQGET. The CDR3 in its entirety is CASSPQGETQYF.

This clone is medium-sized (0.01 to 0.1%) by frequency. The read terminates 3 residues ahead of where the CDR3 ends, so the germline J gene completes it. The rearrangement links TRBV4-2 to TRBJ2-1; no clear D. V was trimmed by 4 bases and J by 1 base, leaving 26 bases between them. Germline-derived CDR1 and CDR2 are LGHNA and YNFKEQ. This CDR3 has 20 residues. The sequenced CDR3 bases are TGTGCCAGCAGCCCACCCTTTGGCCAAAATCGTTTCCAATCCTACAATGAG. Translated, it gives CASSPPFGQNRFQSYNE. In full, the CDR3 is CASSPPFGQNRFQSYNEQFF.